This T cell receptor (beta chain) originates from a study of T cell changes during pregnancy in multiple sclerosis (dated by TCRdb to about 2019). As for the study more broadly: The study looked at changes in the T cell repertoire across pregnancy in women with multiple sclerosis.

This clone was seen only once. Its antigen remains undetermined. No quality values exist for individual bases; no much larger clone is one base distant. The trim is 5 bases for V and 2 bases for J, with a gap of 12 bases between the germline ends. Per the germline V gene (reference sequence), SEHNR is the CDR1 and FQNEAQ is the CDR2. From its cysteine to its phenylalanine, the CDR3 spans 14 amino acids. The retained sequence is limited to the CDR3, 42 bases, with the frame set at the first base. Library prep was done by the immunoSEQ multiplex PCR assay. Not all clones reach the TCRdb copy of this immuneACCESS table, which keeps in-frame sequences only. Checked studies attribute under half of the gap to unresolved V genes and leave the rest unexplained. This sample lists about 100,000 clones; about nine tenths were detected once. In total, the top ten clones hold roughly 0.79% of the sample.

The sequence derives from a female donor in good health, enrolled as a control in a pregnancy study. The rearrangement joined TRBV7-9 to TRBJ2-5; a weak D assignment points to TRBD2 (5 bases agree). This sample comprised peripheral blood, obtained in the second trimester of pregnancy. The DNA reads as follows: TGTGCCAGCAGCCCCTCTGCGGGTCAAGAGACCCAGTACTTC. Its product reads: CASSPSAGQETQYF.